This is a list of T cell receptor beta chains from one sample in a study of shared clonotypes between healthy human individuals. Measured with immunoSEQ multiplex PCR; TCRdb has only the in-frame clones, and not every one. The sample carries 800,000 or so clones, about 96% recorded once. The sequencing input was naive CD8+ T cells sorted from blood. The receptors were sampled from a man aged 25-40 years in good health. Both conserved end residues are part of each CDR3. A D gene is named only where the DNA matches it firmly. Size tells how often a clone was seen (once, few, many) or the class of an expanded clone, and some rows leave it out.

CASSLSGGNNQPQHF,TGTGCCAGCAGCTTGTCCGGGGGGAACAATCAGCCCCAGCATTTT,-,TRBJ1-5,TRBV5-5,-
CATSGGRATDTQYF,TGTGCCACCAGCGGTGGGAGGGCCACAGATACGCAGTATTTT,TRBD2,TRBJ2-3,TRBV15,few
CASSIGETQYF,TGTGCCAGCAGCATCGGGGAGACCCAGTACTTC,-,TRBJ2-5,TRBV9,once
CASRQSTGRGYTF,TGCGCCAGCAGACAATCAACAGGGCGCGGCTACACCTTC,-,TRBJ1-2,TRBV4-1,once
CASSYSPGSQETQYF,TGTGCCAGCAGCTACTCACCAGGGAGCCAAGAGACCCAGTACTTC,-,TRBJ2-5,TRBV7-7,-
CANNQGVTYGYTF,TGTGCCAACAATCAGGGGGTAACTTATGGCTACACCTTC,-,TRBJ1-2,TRBV21-1,-
CATTRDKETQYF,TGTGCCACCACCCGGGACAAAGAGACCCAGTACTTC,-,TRBJ2-5,TRBV7-9,-
CASSPWGTTGTGELFF,TGTGCCAGCAGCCCCTGGGGGACTACGGGCACCGGGGAGCTGTTTTTT,TRBD2,TRBJ2-2,TRBV28,-
CASSLRYERADYNEQFF,TGTGCCAGCAGCTTAAGATACGAGCGGGCCGACTACAATGAGCAGTTCTTC,-,TRBJ2-1,TRBV13,-
CASSFPPTGSGSDEQFF,TGTGCCAGCAGTTTCCCCCCGACAGGGTCGGGGTCCGATGAGCAGTTCTTC,TRBD1,TRBJ2-1,TRBV28,-
CASSGPDAHNEQFF,TGTGCCAGCAGCGGCCCAGACGCCCACAATGAGCAGTTCTTC,-,TRBJ2-1,TRBV9,-
CASSPKDGYTEAFF,TGTGCCAGCAGCCCCAAAGACGGGTACACTGAAGCTTTCTTT,-,TRBJ1-1,TRBV7-9,-
CASSRLGRGAFF,TGTGCCAGCAGCCGCCTTGGTCGTGGAGCTTTCTTT,-,TRBJ1-1,TRBV5-8,-
CASSPLGTGNSEKLFF,TGTGCCAGCTCACCTCTCGGGACAGGGAACTCTGAAAAACTGTTTTTT,TRBD1,TRBJ1-4,TRBV18,-
CSVEGDLGGYGYTF,TGCAGCGTTGAAGGGGACTTGGGAGGGTATGGCTACACCTTC,-,TRBJ1-2,TRBV29-1,-
CASSSGTYEQYF,TGTGCCAGCAGCTCAGGGACCTACGAGCAGTACTTC,-,TRBJ2-7,TRBV5-5,-
CASSSGAEQFF,TGTGCCAGCTCATCCGGGGCTGAGCAGTTCTTC,-,TRBJ2-1,TRBV18,-
CATSGRTGGTEAFF,TGTGCCACCAGCGGACGAACAGGGGGCACCGAAGCTTTCTTT,TRBD1,TRBJ1-1,TRBV15,-
CASRPGTGYEETQYF,TGTGCCAGCAGACCCGGGACAGGGTACGAAGAGACCCAGTACTTC,TRBD1,TRBJ2-5,TRBV2,-
CASSASGSWNEQFF,TGTGCCAGCAGCGCTAGCGGGAGCTGGAATGAGCAGTTCTTC,TRBD2,TRBJ2-1,TRBV9,-
CASSSDADTQYF,TGTGCCAGCAGCTCGGACGCAGATACGCAGTATTTT,-,TRBJ2-3,TRBV5-4,-
CASSSGRAGAVETQYF,TGTGCCAGCAGCTCTGGTAGAGCGGGAGCTGTGGAGACCCAGTACTTC,TRBD2,TRBJ2-5,TRBV7-9,-
CASSLGPLNKDGYTF,TGTGCCAGCAGCCTTGGCCCCTTGAACAAGGATGGCTACACCTTC,-,TRBJ1-2,TRBV11-3,once
CASSSGDGYNEQFF,TGTGCCAGCAGTTCCGGGGACGGATACAATGAGCAGTTCTTC,-,TRBJ2-1,TRBV27,few
CASSEAVLAGGPGTGELFF,TGTGCCAGCAGTGAAGCGGTACTAGCGGGAGGGCCTGGCACCGGGGAGCTGTTTTTT,TRBD2,TRBJ2-2,TRBV6-1,-
CASSQDRAGGSYNEQFF,TGCGCCAGCAGCCAAGATCGGGCAGGGGGGTCCTACAATGAGCAGTTCTTC,-,TRBJ2-1,TRBV4-3,-
CASSESLGYNEQFF,TGCGCCAGCAGTGAGTCCTTAGGGTACAATGAGCAGTTCTTC,-,TRBJ2-1,TRBV10-2,-
CASRTPMNTEAFF,TGCGCCAGCCGGACTCCTATGAACACTGAAGCTTTCTTT,-,TRBJ1-1,TRBV5-1,-
CASSGGSYYGYTF,TGTGCCAGCAGCGGGGGGAGTTATTATGGCTACACCTTC,-,TRBJ1-2,TRBV9,-
CAISDDGRNEQFF,TGTGCCATCAGTGATGACGGTAGGAATGAGCAGTTCTTC,-,TRBJ2-1,TRBV10-3,-
CASSLSAGGPAGELFF,TGTGCCAGCAGTTTATCGGCGGGAGGGCCGGCCGGGGAGCTGTTTTTT,TRBD2,TRBJ2-2,TRBV27,-
CASSQGQVGTSVSYEQYF,TGTGCCAGCAGCCAAGGCCAAGTGGGGACTAGTGTGTCCTACGAGCAGTACTTC,TRBD2,TRBJ2-7,TRBV4-2,-
CAISASSIYGYTF,TGTGCCATCAGTGCCAGCAGTATCTATGGCTACACCTTC,-,TRBJ1-2,TRBV10-3,-
CASIGDRPYEQYF,TGTGCCAGCATTGGAGACAGACCCTACGAGCAGTACTTC,-,TRBJ2-7,TRBV2,-
CASGGTEAYEQYF,TGCGCCAGCGGGGGGACGGAGGCCTACGAGCAGTACTTC,-,TRBJ2-7,TRBV10-2,-
CASSYWTGWNEQFF,TGTGCCAGCAGTTACTGGACAGGGTGGAATGAGCAGTTCTTC,TRBD1,TRBJ2-1,TRBV28,-
CASRTNRGSSYGYTF,TGTGCCAGCAGAACAAACAGGGGATCCTCCTATGGCTACACCTTC,TRBD1,TRBJ1-2,TRBV28,once
CASSFRTGPTDTQYF,TGTGCCAGCAGCTTCCGGACAGGCCCCACAGATACGCAGTATTTT,TRBD1,TRBJ2-3,TRBV7-9,-